This T cell receptor beta chain was captured by sequencing in a study of Graves' ophthalmopathy and Graves' hyperthyroidism (dated by TCRdb to 2016 to 2019). Study-wide context: A patient counted as having stable hyperthyroidism if there was no progression to ophthalmopathy within 18 months of follow-up. In a handful of hyperthyroidism patients, the T-cell repertoires found in thyroid tissue were compared with those found in blood. In total, 135 blood samples were TCR-sequenced: 40 to 45 ophthalmopathy, around 75 hyperthyroidism and roughly 17 hyperthyroidism-to-ophthalmopathy patients. After sampling, hyperthyroidism patients received methimazole starting at 30 mg daily, and ophthalmopathy patients received high-dose intravenous methylprednisolone. The study used signatures of the TCR beta repertoire to tell Graves' ophthalmopathy apart from Graves' hyperthyroidism and to predict which patients would progress to ophthalmopathy. An independent validation cohort comprised 18 hyperthyroidism patients and over 15 patients who later progressed from hyperthyroidism to ophthalmopathy. To explore V-J signatures that distinguish ophthalmopathy from hyperthyroidism, a discovery set of 100 patients was enrolled, made up of more than 40 with ophthalmopathy and roughly 57 with stable hyperthyroidism. Study-wide findings and limitations: In cross-validation, the 13-signature model distinguished ophthalmopathy from stable hyperthyroidism with 85% to 90% sensitivity and around 81% specificity, and in the test set the corresponding values were approximately 80% and 68%. Sample size was not statistically predetermined, and group allocation was not concealed from the investigators. Most expanded thyroid clonotypes with frequency above 0.001 were also detected in blood, suggesting blood repertoires may reflect the thyroid immune response. In validation, the model predicted ophthalmopathy progression with 70.59% sensitivity and roughly 78% specificity; more than ten predicted patients were CT-confirmed with GO in a median of 6.5 months.

A remark on this clonotype: No antigen is known for it. No much larger clone is present one base from it, and per-base qualities are unavailable.

TCR beta CDR3 regions were amplified from RNA transcripts for repertoire sequencing. HTBI primers and the Qiagen OneStep RT-PCR kit were used in a first-round RT-PCR, which was followed by a second-round multiplex PCR, size selection and purification. Libraries were sequenced paired-end with 100 bp reads on an Illumina HiSeq2000. In the original analysis: SOAPnuke was used to process the reads, throwing out any read that had adapters, had uncalled bases, had a mean Phred below 15, or lacked an exact constant-primer or identifier match. COPE v1.2.5 was used to merge the high-quality paired reads. Clonotypes were defined as unique nucleotide sequences and were aligned to IMGT TRB V, D and J references using MiTCR v1.1. Analysis was restricted to V-J combinations with a frequency above 0.0001, which covered roughly 99% of repertoires. For each V-J combination, a TCR clonal expansion and chaos score was defined as F50 clonal expansion divided by the chaos observed in the TCRdist matrix. Welch's t-statistics and random forest were used to reduce features to about a dozen V-J combinations, which were fed into a naive Bayes classifier. Thyroid-blood repertoire similarity was quantified with the Morisita-Horn index. TCRdb ran its own pipeline on the public reads, namely fastp trimming at Q25 and MiXCR clone calling, and kept in-frame beta chains. Rows are unified per CDR3 protein, each entry keeping the most common DNA and genes. None of the V and J calls come from the authors' own analysis; TCRdb made them. The sample table records approximately 1.2 million distinct CDR3 sequences; roughly two fifths of these occur just once. Around 10% of the sample rests with the top ten.

Hyperthyroidism patients were newly diagnosed, with disease duration under 2 months, and aged 18 to 65 years. Patients with other autoimmune diseases, uncontrolled infections, pregnancy or lactation were excluded from the study. Diagnosis relied on clinical symptoms, serum thyroxine, TRAb, thyroid ultrasound and orbital computed tomography. Trizol reagent was used to extract the total RNA, and its quality was then checked on an Agilent 2100 Bioanalyzer. Here V drops 6 bases and J drops 4 bases, and the junction holds 6 bases not matched to any gene. The cysteine opens and the phenylalanine closes a CDR3 of 15 amino acids. Just the 45-base CDR3 DNA is kept, in frame starting at base 1. CDR1 and CDR2, looked up from the germline V gene, are SGHVS and FQNEAQ.

Input material: peripheral blood or thyroid tissue (not recorded which). This receptor was obtained from an adult man with Graves' hyperthyroidism. The sequence is built from TRBV7-8 and TRBJ1-2; the junction holds 12 bases that match TRBD1. The DNA sequence is TGTGCCAGCAGGTCTGGGACAGGGGGCCCCTATGGCTACACCTTC. Translated, it reads CASRSGTGGPYGYTF. The CDR3 plus the reference TRBV7-8 and TRBJ1-2 genes for the other parts give the full variable domain: GAGVSQSPRYKVAKRGQDVALRCDPISGHVSLFWYQQALGQGPEFLTYFQNEAQLDKSGLPSDRFFAERPEGSVSTLKIQRTQQEDSAVYLCASRSGTGGPYGYTFGSGTRLTVV.